What follows are 13 T cell receptor beta chains derived from one specimen sequenced in a study of T-cell reconstitution after alpha-beta-depleted transplantation in children. During its preparation, the TCRbeta library received unique molecular identifiers. MiXCR, applied by TCRdb to the PCR reads, yields one record per CDR3 protein. The table records about 420,000 distinct CDR3 sequences, roughly 11% of them present only once. The sample consisted of PBMCs from the stem cell graft donor, taken from the stem cell graft. Receptor source: a human donor who donated a stem cell graft to a child with acute myeloid leukemia.

The chain has TRBV6-4 and TRBJ2-2, with D uncertain. Trimming removed 6 bases from V and 0 bases from J, with 8 bases in between. The CDR3 totals 14 residues. Germline V CDR1 and CDR2: MRHNA, SNTAGT. The CDR3 DNA is TGTGCCAGCAGACCACAGACGAACACCGGGGAGCTGTTTTTT. It specifies CASRPQTNTGELFF.

This clonotype was seen a handful of times. The chain uses TRBV10-3 and TRBJ1-6, with TRBD1 identical over 7 bases. CDR3 size: 14 residues. The junction had 3 bases not matched to a gene; V was cut back by 5 bases and J by 5 bases. Germline V lookup: CDR1 ENHRY, CDR2 SYGVKD. The CDR3 DNA reads as TGTGCCATCAGTCCTACAGGGGATAATTCACCCCTCCACTTT. It codes for CAISPTGDNSPLHF.

J is TRBJ1-4 and V is TRBV12-3 or TRBV12-4; D ambiguous. Trimming cost V 8 bases and J 7 bases, with 17 bases left between them. This CDR3 comprises 14 residues. CDR3 amino acids: CASAFLAGFEKLFF. The CDR3 DNA sequence: TGTGCCAGCGCTTTTCTAGCCGGGTTTGAAAAACTGTTTTTT.

This clonotype was counted a few times. The V gene is TRBV7-9, the J gene TRBJ2-1; D is perhaps TRBD1 (5 bases). Germline V gene data show CDR1 as SEHNR and CDR2 as FQNEAQ (reference sequence). Trimming stripped 5 bases from V and 7 bases from J, with 15 bases between. The CDR3 is 14 amino acids. The CDR3, as DNA: TGTGCCAGCAGCGCGCAGGGTTTGAGGAATGAGCAGTTCTTC. This codes for CASSAQGLRNEQFF. The variable domain in full, completed from reference TRBV7-9 and TRBJ2-1, reads DTGVSQNPRHKITKRGQNVTFRCDPISEHNRLYWYRQTLGQGPEFLTYFQNEAQLEKSRLLSDRFSAERPKGSFSTLEIQRTEQGDSAMYLCASSAQGLRNEQFFGPGTRLTVL.

This clonotype was seen just once. The chain joins TRBV30 to TRBJ1-1; D is possibly TRBD1 (6 bases). There are 15 residues in the CDR3. The germline gives CDR1 GTSNPN, CDR2 SVGIG (reference sequence). Trimming pared 0 bases from V and 4 bases from J, leaving 15 bases between. Here the CDR3 DNA reads TGTGCCTGGAGTGTATATGGGGGCCCCGCCACTGAAGCTTTCTTT. This encodes CAWSVYGGPATEAFF.

The rearrangement uses TRBV5-1 and TRBJ1-1, with 7 bases fitting TRBD1. Germline V gene data show CDR1 as SGHRS and CDR2 as YFSETQ. The ends lost 3 bases at V and 6 bases at J; junction bases unmatched: 8. There are 14 residues in the CDR3. This CDR3 reads CASSSGQLSSEAFF. Written as DNA, the CDR3 is TGCGCCAGCAGCTCGGGACAGCTTTCCTCTGAAGCTTTCTTT.

This chain uses TRBV29-1 with TRBJ2-3; tentatively, D is TRBD1 (7 bases). The CDR3 has 17 amino acids. Germline assignment: CDR1 SQVTM and CDR2 ANQGSEA. V was clipped by 5 bases and J by 2 bases, with 23 bases between them. Here the CDR3 DNA reads TGCAGCGTTTTCCTAGAAGCGACAGGGACTTACACAGATACGCAGTATTTT. Its protein product is CSVFLEATGTYTDTQYF.

This clonotype was seen only a few times. This chain uses TRBV18 with TRBJ2-3, with TRBD2 matching over 7 bases. V shed 3 bases, J shed 8 bases, and the junction held 11 bases outside the gene matches. Germline CDR1 reads KGHSH; CDR2 reads LQKENI. The CDR3 sequence is 15 residues long. The CDR3 DNA reads TGTGCCAGCTCACCTTCAGCGGAGCGCGGGGGTACGCAGTATTTT. Its protein is CASSPSAERGGTQYF.

This clonotype was found many times. V and J are TRBV5-1 and TRBJ2-1; D unresolved. V was pared by 0 bases and J by 6 bases, with 16 bases between. Germline CDR1 is SGHRS and CDR2 is YFSETQ. The CDR3 length is 16 residues. This CDR3 reads CASSLAESLGGNEQFF. As DNA, the CDR3 is TGCGCCAGCAGCTTGGCAGAGTCCCTGGGTGGCAATGAGCAGTTCTTC.

The chain combines TRBV6-1 with TRBJ1-2, with D possibly matching TRBD1 (6 bases). With 5 bases removed from V and 8 bases from J, the gap between germline ends came to 15 bases. Germline loops: CDR1 MNHNS, CDR2 SASEGT. This CDR3 comprises 13 residues. CDR3 DNA: TGTGCCAGCAGTTTGACAGGAGGGGAAGGCTACACCTTC. As protein: CASSLTGGEGYTF.

This clonotype came up a few times. This chain joins TRBV10-3 and TRBJ2-2; TRBD2 is a possible D gene (5 bases). V gave up 4 bases and J gave up 3 bases, with 18 bases separating them. The germline gives CDR1 ENHRY, CDR2 SYGVKD. The CDR3 loop spans 17 amino acids. For the CDR3, the DNA is TGTGCCATCAGTGCCTCCCCCGAGCTACTAGACACCGGGGAGCTGTTTTTT. This gives the protein CAISASPELLDTGELFF.

This clonotype was seen only a few times. V is TRBV7-2 and J is TRBJ1-6; no firm D call. This CDR3 contains 15 residues. CDR1 is SGHTA, CDR2 FQGNSA, per germline. The V and J ends lost 3 bases and 7 bases respectively, with 13 bases between them. Written as DNA, the CDR3 is TGTGCCAGCAGCTTGAGGACCGCAATCAATTCACCCCTCCACTTT. Residues: CASSLRTAINSPLHF.

This clonotype was seen a single time. The rearrangement links TRBV6-1 to TRBJ2-4; 8 nucleotides align to TRBD2. The V segment lost 6 bases and the J segment 1 base; nucleotides outside the gene matches: 5. This CDR3 has 15 amino acids. Germline V gene data show CDR1 as MNHNS and CDR2 as SASEGT. The CDR3 DNA reads as TGTGCCAGCAGGGGGACTAGTCGGGCCAAAAACATTCAGTACTTC. Residues: CASRGTSRAKNIQYF.